The present T cell receptor (beta chain) was sequenced within a study of T cells after yellow fever vaccination. Study-level background: The authors prepared low-cell-number fractions using SMART-Seq v4 Ultra Low Input. The study's findings and limits: A secondary response was less intense yet reached its peak sooner, at day 5 versus 15. Abundant contaminating clonotypes from the bulk population could appear in FACS-sorted repertoires.

Only a few counts were recorded for this clonotype. Its specificity is unknown. TCRdb used MiXCR to reprocess the 5' RACE reads, holding one entry per CDR3 protein. The repertoire has some 260,000 distinct CDR3 sequences, about 5% of them found once; the top ten carry 2.5% to 4%. The CDR3 contains 12 residues. Trimming took 7 bases from V and 1 from J, leaving 10 bases between them. Germline CDR1 is SQVTM and CDR2 is ANQGSEA. The chain combines TRBV29-1 with TRBJ1-1; D remains unclear. This specimen consisted of CD4+ T cells sorted from PBMCs, obtained on the day of the yellow fever booster vaccination. The origin of this receptor is a man younger than 35 who received the YFV17D yellow fever vaccine. The DNA for the CDR3 is TGCAGCGCAGTGTTGGCGAACACTGAAGCTTTCTTT. Its translation is CSAVLANTEAFF.